The 9 T cell receptor beta chains listed next were all sequenced from one sample in a study of response to subunit inactivated influenza vaccine. Using its own MiXCR run on the RT-PCR reads, TCRdb lists one record per CDR3 protein. The top ten hold around 7.3% of the sample, which has about 700,000 distinct CDR3 sequences, 14% seen once. Here the sequenced sample was PBMCs from blood, taken 14 to 15 days before vaccination. These receptors came from a man over 45 who received an inactivated influenza vaccine.

The chain carries TRBV12-3 or TRBV12-4 and TRBJ2-1; possible D gene TRBD2, 7 bases. V was cut by 6 bases and J by 3 bases, with 18 bases left in between. The CDR3 extends over 16 amino acids. The CDR3 here is CASRASRGGFYNEQFF. CDR3 coding DNA: TGTGCCAGCAGGGCGTCAAGGGGGGGGTTCTACAATGAGCAGTTCTTC.

The chain uses TRBV28 and TRBJ2-5; TRBD1 matches 7 bases. CDR3 length equals 14 residues. J was trimmed by 6 bases and V by 4 bases; bases with no gene match: 8. The germline CDR1 and CDR2 sequences are MDHEN and SYDVKM. Written as DNA, the CDR3 is TGTGCCAGCAGTTGGGCCGGGACAGCTCAGACCCAGTACTTC. It codes for CASSWAGTAQTQYF.

This clonotype came up a few times. The chain links TRBV7-2 to TRBJ2-7; perhaps D is TRBD1 or TRBD2 (5 bases each). V lost 1 base and J lost 9, with 13 bases in between. CDR1 and CDR2 (germline): SGHTA, FQGNSA. The CDR3 is made up of 13 amino acids. Written as DNA, the CDR3 is TGTGCCAGCAGCTTAGGGGGGTTCGCCGGGCAGTACTTC. Translated, it gives CASSLGGFAGQYF.

V and J are TRBV4-3 and TRBJ1-2; no definite D call. The germline V and J ends were trimmed by 0 bases and 4 bases, with 12 bases remaining between them. The CDR3 length is 15 residues. Germline V lookup: CDR1 LGHNA, CDR2 YSLEER. CDR3 DNA sequence: TGCGCCAGCAGCCAAGATCATGGAGAGAGCTATGGCTACACCTTC. Its protein product is CASSQDHGESYGYTF.

This clonotype was detected many times. The chain has TRBV5-1 and TRBJ2-7; TRBD1 is a possible D gene (5 bases). CDR1 and CDR2 (germline): SGHRS, YFSETQ. Trimming removed 4 bases from V and 4 bases from J, with 12 bases in between. This CDR3 region has 13 residues. CDR3 coding DNA: TGCGCCAGCAGCCCTAATAGGGGTTACGAGCAGTACTTC. This codes for CASSPNRGYEQYF.

The gene calls are TRBV7-2 and TRBJ2-3, with 9 bases matching TRBD2. V gave up 4 bases and J gave up 2 bases; unmatched junction bases: 4. Germline values: CDR1 SGHTA, CDR2 FQGNSA. The CDR3 is made up of 15 amino acids. In DNA form, the CDR3 reads TGTGCCAGCAGCTGGAGACTAGCGGACACAGATACGCAGTATTTT. It is translated as CASSWRLADTDTQYF.

The chain employs TRBV5-1 and TRBJ2-2; 9 bases fit TRBD1. Germline assignment: CDR1 SGHRS and CDR2 YFSETQ. The CDR3 totals 15 residues. The V and J ends lost 4 bases and 4 bases, in that order; junction bases with no gene match: 5. CDR3 sequence: CASSGSTGGTGELFF. The CDR3 bases are TGCGCCAGCAGCGGATCGACAGGGGGCACCGGGGAGCTGTTTTTT.

The sample holds many counts of this clonotype. The rearrangement links TRBV6-5 to TRBJ2-7, with TRBD2 matching over 10 bases. This CDR3 spans 16 amino acids. Germline V gene sequence: CDR1 MNHEY, CDR2 SVGAGI. Unmatched junction bases numbered 9, after V lost 5 bases and J lost 2 bases. CDR3 DNA sequence: TGTGCCAGCAGTAACCTAGCGGGAGCCCCACCCTACGAGCAGTACTTC. This sequence encodes CASSNLAGAPPYEQYF.

This clonotype was counted between two and nine times. V gene TRBV5-1 combines with J gene TRBJ2-7; possibly TRBD1 for D (6 bases). Looked up from germline, CDR1 is SGHRS and CDR2 is YFSETQ. The length of the CDR3 is 11 residues. V dropped 3 bases and J dropped 6 bases, with 7 bases sitting between them. CDR3 region: CASSSDSEQYF. The CDR3 coding sequence is TGCGCCAGCAGCTCGGACAGCGAGCAGTACTTC.